This record covers a single T cell receptor (beta chain). The V gene's germline CDR1 is SGHTA and CDR2 FQGNSA. The CDR3 runs to 15 residues. Trimming stripped 0 bases from V and 5 bases from J, with 14 bases between. Repertoires were generated with immunoSEQ multiplex PCR, while TCRdb's copy carries only in-frame clones and drops some. Of some 30,000 clones in the sample, about 88% are singletons; the top ten hold around 6.8%. The record originates from a study of T cell changes during pregnancy in multiple sclerosis. The receptor was isolated from a female donor with multiple sclerosis, enrolled in a pregnancy study. The sequencing here drew on CD8+ T cells from peripheral blood mononuclear cells, taken after pregnancy. This rearrangement joins TRBV7-2 to TRBJ2-7; possible D gene TRBD2, 6 bases. The CDR3 loop is CASSLATSPLNEQYF. As DNA, the CDR3 is TGTGCCAGCAGCTTAGCCACTAGCCCTCTAAACGAGCAGTACTTC.